Here is one T cell receptor beta chain with its context. V dropped 6 bases and J dropped 3 bases, with 18 bases sitting between them. CDR3 size: 15 residues. CDR1 and CDR2 from the germline V gene are MNHEY and SMNVEV (reference sequence). This sample was taken from a study of OX40 agonist ivuxolimab in advanced cancers. This table comes from immunoSEQ multiplex PCR, and its TCRdb copy is limited to in-frame clones, with some not included. The sample comprises under 85,000 clones, roughly 92% of which are singletons, and roughly 6.4% rests with the top ten. This chain joins TRBV27 and TRBJ2-7; unclear D gene. This receptor was obtained from an adult with an advanced solid tumor such as melanoma, head and neck, liver or kidney cancer. The sequences come from CD4+ or CD8+ T cells sorted from blood, collected in a trial of the OX40 agonist ivuxolimab. CDR3 bases: TGTGCCAGCAGCCATAAGGCGACGGATTACTACGAGCAGTACTTC. It specifies CASSHKATDYYEQYF.